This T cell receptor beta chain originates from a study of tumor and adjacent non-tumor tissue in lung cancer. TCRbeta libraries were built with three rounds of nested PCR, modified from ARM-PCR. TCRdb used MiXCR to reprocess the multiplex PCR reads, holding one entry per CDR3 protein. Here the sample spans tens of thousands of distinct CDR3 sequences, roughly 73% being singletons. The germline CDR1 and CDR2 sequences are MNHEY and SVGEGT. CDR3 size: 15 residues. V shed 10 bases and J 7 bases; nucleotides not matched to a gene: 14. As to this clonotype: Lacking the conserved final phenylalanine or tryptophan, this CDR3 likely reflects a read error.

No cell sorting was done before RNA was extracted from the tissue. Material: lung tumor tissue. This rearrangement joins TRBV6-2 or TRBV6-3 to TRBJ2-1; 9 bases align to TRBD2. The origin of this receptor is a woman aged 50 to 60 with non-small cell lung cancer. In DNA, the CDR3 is TGTGCCAACAGCCCCGAACTAGCGGGTGTAAATGAGCAGTTCTCC. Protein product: CANSPELAGVNEQFS.